This TCR beta chain was identified in a study of blood T cell repertoires in COVID-19. Turning to the study itself: The study drew acute and convalescent COVID-19 samples from the United States, Italy and Spain. Sources were T cells, B-cell-depleted T cells, or PBMCs; the material itself was cDNA or gDNA.

Germline V gene data show CDR1 as MNHNS and CDR2 as SASEGT. CDR3 length: 15 amino acids. Trimming stripped 3 bases from V and 5 bases from J, with 16 bases between. Per the original data handling: Amplification of reference gene primers provided the estimated nucleated cell counts. Repertoires were generated with immunoSEQ multiplex PCR, while TCRdb's copy carries only in-frame clones and drops some. From that table come the V and J calls and clone size; the DNA was used to work out D and trimming. The data hold some 74,000 clones, with 70% to 85% observed a single time. This TCR was recovered from a woman aged 45-59 years with acute or convalescent COVID-19. The chain joins TRBV6-1 to TRBJ2-5, with a tentative D call TRBD2 (5 bases). The specimen was peripheral blood. The CDR3: CASSEGRDLWETQYF. CDR3 bases: TGTGCCAGCAGTGAGGGTCGGGATTTGTGGGAGACCCAGTACTTC.